What follows are 10 T cell receptor beta chains derived from one specimen sequenced in a study of CD8+ T cells in alopecia areata. Isolated RNA was reverse transcribed into cDNA used as the sequencing template. Generated by immunoSEQ multiplex PCR, the TCRdb table keeps only in-frame clones and is missing some. The table has around 35,000 clones, around half seen once. CD4+ cells belonging to about five patients, who were in the biomarker study, were further sorted into CD25+CD127- cells. The sequenced sample was CD4+ Tregs sorted from blood. The receptor source for this set is a human donor with alopecia areata.

The sample holds a few counts of this clone. This rearrangement joins TRBV18 to TRBJ2-7, with D unresolved. Trimming removed 3 bases from V and 2 bases from J, with 5 bases in between. CDR3 length: 12 amino acids. From germline, CDR1 is KGHSH and CDR2 LQKENI. Written as DNA, the CDR3 is TGTGCCAGCTCACCCGGCACCTACGAGCAGTACTTC. This codes for CASSPGTYEQYF.

This clone was detected only a few times. J is TRBJ2-7 and V is TRBV7-8, with TRBD1 matching 7 bases. The CDR3 sequence is 16 residues long. The junction had 13 bases not matched to a gene; V was cut back by 5 bases and J by 3 bases. The V gene's germline CDR1 is SGHVS and CDR2 FQNEAQ. The CDR3 is CASSIEARQGYYEQYF. Written as DNA, the CDR3 is TGTGCCAGCAGCATCGAAGCGAGACAGGGCTACTACGAGCAGTACTTC.

This clone was counted only a few times. The chain employs TRBV20-1 and TRBJ2-5; D remains unclear. CDR1 is DFQATT, CDR2 SNEGSKA, per germline (reference sequence). Trimming removed 5 bases from V and 5 bases from J, with 9 bases in between. The CDR3 sequence is 11 residues long. The CDR3 here is CSAGVLETQYF. The CDR3, as DNA: TGCAGTGCTGGAGTACTGGAGACCCAGTACTTC.

This clone was seen a handful of times. At one boundary the junction diverges from the germline segment, which might be a read error. This sequence joins TRBV7-9 and TRBJ2-7; 8 bases are shared with TRBD2. The CDR3 loop spans 14 amino acids. The germline gives CDR1 SEHNR, CDR2 FQNEAQ (reference sequence). The CDR3 region has the DNA TGTGCCAGCAGCCCGGGGCAACTAGCGGAAGATCAACACTTC. This translates into CASSPGQLAEDQHF.

CDR3 sequence reads: CASSRQGFAGELFF. For the CDR3, the DNA is TGTGCCAGCAGCCGACAGGGGTTCGCCGGGGAGCTGTTTTTT. The V gene is TRBV7-2, the J gene TRBJ2-2; 8 bases map to TRBD1. V shed 5 bases and J 6 bases; nucleotides not matched to a gene: 5. Germline-derived CDR1 and CDR2 are SGHTA and FQGNSA. The CDR3 is 14 amino acids.

The V call is TRBV7-2, the J call TRBJ1-5, with TRBD1 matching 9 bases. The CDR3 contains 15 residues. CDR1 is SGHTA and CDR2 is FQGNSA in the germline V gene. V was clipped by 4 bases and J by 6 bases; unmatched bases: 7. The CDR3 loop reads CASSSLGQGSQPQHF. CDR3 coding DNA: TGTGCCAGCAGCTCACTAGGACAGGGGAGTCAGCCCCAGCATTTT.

The V and J genes are TRBV29-1 and TRBJ1-1; D is unclear. Germline-derived CDR1 and CDR2 are SQVTM and ANQGSEA. The CDR3 consists of 11 residues. The V and J ends lost 6 bases and 1 base respectively, with 6 bases between them. The CDR3 spells CSVRQNTEAFF. The DNA for the CDR3 is TGCAGCGTAAGACAGAACACTGAAGCTTTCTTT.

The gene calls are TRBV2 and TRBJ2-3; 8 nucleotides match TRBD2. V was clipped by 6 bases and J by 5 bases; unmatched bases: 10. Germline loops: CDR1 SNHLY, CDR2 FYNNEI. The length of the CDR3 is 15 residues. CDR3: CASRRTSGQGDTQYF. Here the CDR3 DNA reads TGTGCCAGCAGACGAACTAGCGGTCAGGGAGATACGCAGTATTTT.

By share, this clone counts as medium-sized. V usage is TRBV28 and J usage is TRBJ1-1, with D possibly being TRBD1 (5 bases). Trimming took 10 bases from V and 4 from J, leaving 13 bases between them. CDR1 is MDHEN and CDR2 is SYDVKM in the germline V gene. The CDR3 is 12 residues long. The DNA of the CDR3 is TGTGCCACCATGTGGGGCGGCACTGAAGCTTTCTTT. It encodes CATMWGGTEAFF.

The V call is TRBV6-5, the J call TRBJ2-7; 11 positions match TRBD1. V trimming: 8 bases; J trimming: 2 bases; junction bases outside the gene matches: 2. The germline gives CDR1 MNHEY, CDR2 SVGAGI. This CDR3 has 13 amino acids. The CDR3 reads CASGTGGTYEQYF. For the CDR3, the DNA is TGTGCCAGCGGGACAGGGGGGACCTACGAGCAGTACTTC.